This TCR beta chain was profiled in a study of blood T cell repertoires in COVID-19. Study-level background: Whether acute or convalescent, the COVID-19 samples came from the United States, Italy and Spain.

The V gene end was trimmed by 4 bases and the J gene end by 8 bases; junction bases not matched to a gene: 5. Germline-derived CDR1 and CDR2 are KGHSH and LQKENI. This CDR3 is 14 amino acids long. Measured with immunoSEQ multiplex PCR; TCRdb has only the in-frame clones, and not every one. Counted here are under 300,000 clones, just over 90% occurring once; the ten biggest clones make up roughly 2%. Individuals aged roughly 18 to 95 years were recruited from fewer than 30 US areas. The source of this sequence is a woman aged 40-49 years with acute COVID-19. Material: PBMCs or T cells enriched from blood (not recorded which). The chain combines TRBV18 with TRBJ1-6, with 7 bases that match TRBD1. CDR3 coding DNA: TGTGCCAGCTCACTCCGGGACAGTGATTCACCCCTCCACTTT. Protein sequence: CASSLRDSDSPLHF.